This T cell receptor beta chain originates from a study of shared clonotypes between healthy human individuals. Overall study findings and caveats: Few donors limited the genetic and exposure-history diversity represented.

From germline, CDR1 is MDHEN and CDR2 SYDVKM. V dropped 2 bases and J dropped 13 bases, with 17 bases sitting between them. The CDR3 is made up of 13 amino acids. In the original processing: ImmunoSEQ yielded junction-only sequences lacking quality scores, so filtering differed. TCRdb keeps only in-frame clones here, not all; method: immunoSEQ multiplex PCR. That table is the source of V, J and clone size, and D and trimming were worked out from the DNA. The data show 2,500,000 or so clones, 92% seen once. Recent vaccinations or acute infections were absent in the healthy HIV-negative adult donors. Notes on this clone: Its antigen is unidentified.

Sequenced: naive CD4+ T cells from PBMCs. Subset specified: CD45RA+ positively selected. This chain links TRBV28 with TRBJ2-5; D gene uncertain. The clonotype originates from a man aged 18 to 35 in good health. Some clones in this sample may be carry-over from other donors' samples. The CDR3, as DNA: TGTGCCAGCAGTTTAAAGAACCCCCCGGGTTCGTACTTC. It specifies CASSLKNPPGSYF.